This T cell receptor beta chain came from a study of T cells in Graves' hyperthyroidism and ophthalmopathy (dated by TCRdb to the late 2010s). For context, the study as a whole: Peripheral blood samples were taken at the time of initial diagnosis, prior to any treatment. TCR V-J signatures able to tell the groups apart were searched for in a discovery cohort of approximately 95 patients, of whom more than 40 had Graves' ophthalmopathy and about 60 had stable Graves' hyperthyroidism. Whether ophthalmopathy could be predicted prospectively was tested in an independent validation cohort made up of 18 to 20 hyperthyroidism patients plus 17 patients who later progressed to ophthalmopathy. For training and testing, the roughly 97 patients in the discovery cohort were randomly divided in a 7:3 ratio. The study also compared thyroid tissue and blood T-cell repertoires from 5 to 7 Graves' hyperthyroidism patients. Following sampling, methimazole starting at 30 mg daily was given to hyperthyroidism patients, and high-dose intravenous methylprednisolone was given to ophthalmopathy patients. TCR Vbeta CDR3 sequencing of 120 to 150 peripheral blood samples (under 45 ophthalmopathy, around 80 hyperthyroidism and around 17 progressor patients) is reported in the paper. General conclusions and limits of the study: Most expanded thyroid clonotypes (frequency above 0.001) were also detected in blood, suggesting blood repertoires may reflect thyroid immune responses. In validation, the model predicted progression to ophthalmopathy with roughly 66% sensitivity and about 72% specificity, a median of 6.5 months before onset. No statistical method was used to fix the sample size in advance, and group allocation was not hidden from the investigators. In cross-validation, a model built on a 13 V-J signature told ophthalmopathy apart from stable hyperthyroidism with under 90% sensitivity and about 81% specificity, and in testing the same model reached 80%/75%.

V is pruned by 6 bases and J by 6 bases, leaving 7 bases of the junction without a gene match. Its CDR3 holds 14 amino acids, cysteine through phenylalanine. Only the CDR3 DNA stays, 42 bases, in frame from base 1. Looking up the germline V gene yields CDR1 MDHEN and CDR2 SYDVKM. The hyperthyroidism patients were between 18 and 65 years old and newly diagnosed, with a disease duration of less than 2 months. The study excluded patients with uncontrolled infections, other autoimmune diseases, pregnancy or lactation. Diagnoses were established on the basis of clinical symptoms, serum thyroxine and TRAb, thyroid ultrasound, and orbital computed tomography. For progressor patients, blood was drawn at the first diagnosis of hyperthyroidism, before any ophthalmopathy symptoms had appeared. PBMCs were separated from roughly 9.3 ml of fresh peripheral blood using Ficoll-Paque density gradient centrifugation. Progressor patients were first diagnosed with Graves' hyperthyroidism and then developed ophthalmopathy during follow-up. Total RNA was extracted using Trizol reagent, and RNA quality was assessed on an Agilent 2100 Bioanalyzer.

Concerning this clonotype: The antigen it recognizes is unknown. The input lacks base qualities; no much larger clone sits a single base away.

The TCR beta CDR3 regions were amplified from RNA transcripts. The first round of RT-PCR for the TCR CDR3 was performed with the HTBI primer set and the Qiagen OneStep RT-PCR kit. The libraries were constructed in a second round of multiplex PCR and then size-selected and purified. Libraries were sequenced paired-end with 100 bp reads on an Illumina HiSeq2000. On the study's bioinformatics: SOAPnuke was used to process the raw data, throwing out any read that contained adapters or uncalled bases, had a mean Phred below 15, or lacked an exact constant-primer or identifier match. COPE v1.2.5 was used to merge high-quality paired reads, and clonotypes were defined as unique nucleotide sequences. Clonotypes were aligned to IMGT TRBV, TRBD and TRBJ reference segments using MiTCR v1.1. Analysis was restricted to V-J combinations with a frequency above 0.0001, which covered approximately 99% of repertoires. A TCS score was defined as the ratio of F50 (clonal expansion) to E x V (chaos), with BLOSUM62-based TCRdist applied between CDR3 peptides within each V-J. Welch's t-statistics and random forest reduced approximately 520 V-J features to some 14, which were used in a naive Bayes classifier (R e1071). The public sequencing data were trimmed at Q25 with fastp and processed into clonotypes with MiXCR by TCRdb, which kept only in-frame beta chains. Each entry merges the rows of one CDR3 protein and shows their most common DNA and genes. The V and J calls shown here were made by TCRdb, not taken from the authors' results. The table for this sample lists around 290,000 distinct CDR3 sequences; 13% of them were counted only once. The top ten clonotypes cover about 8% of the sample.

Sequencing was performed on blood. This receptor was taken from a woman in her 30s with Graves' hyperthyroidism that later progressed to Graves' ophthalmopathy. The sequence links TRBV28 to TRBJ1-2; 10 junctional bases match TRBD1. The CDR3 is CASRGGQGVDGYTF. The sequenced DNA is TGTGCCAGCAGGGGAGGACAGGGGGTCGATGGCTACACCTTC.